This T cell receptor (beta chain) came from a study of T cells in Graves' hyperthyroidism and ophthalmopathy. Study-wide points: Model predictions of ophthalmopathy came a median roughly 6.4 months before onset.

The CDR3 has 17 residues. V lost 3 bases to trimming and J lost 0 bases; unmatched junction nucleotides: 10. Germline V CDR1 and CDR2: DFQATT, SNEGSKA (reference sequence). This clonotype was seen a few times. The target antigen is unknown. RNA transcripts yielded amplified TCR beta CDR3 regions. The study used the HTBI primer set for a first-round RT-PCR of the TCR CDR3. TCRdb independently ran MiXCR on the multiplex PCR reads; one entry per CDR3 protein. The sample holds approximately 400,000 distinct CDR3 sequences; over 11% are singletons and the top ten take 11%. The sample consisted of blood. This sequence was found in a woman aged 55-70 years with Graves' hyperthyroidism. The V and J genes are TRBV20-1 and TRBJ2-7, with 11 bases aligning to TRBD2. CDR3 coding DNA: TGCAGTGCTAGGGGATCTTTAGCGGGAGGGTTCTCCTACGAGCAGTACTTC. Protein sequence: CSARGSLAGGFSYEQYF.